Shown below are 6 T cell receptor beta chains from a single sample sequenced in a study of regulatory T cells in long-lasting Graves disease. Library construction for TCR beta used iRepertoire HTBI primers and Arm-PCR of CDR3 regions. Each CDR3 protein gets one entry after TCRdb re-called the multiplex PCR reads with MiXCR. The sample holds a few hundred thousand distinct CDR3 sequences, about 22% seen once. The time point denotes: persistent/refractory GD, antithyroid drugs over 5 years with positive TRAb. The authors made the TCR library using RNA they extracted from PBMCs. This specimen was peripheral blood mononuclear cells (PBMCs), taken when the disease was refractory, from a patient treated with antithyroid drugs. These receptors were obtained from a female donor with Graves disease.

V usage is TRBV5-1 and J usage is TRBJ2-5, with D perhaps assigned TRBD1 or TRBD2 (6 bases each). The CDR3 covers 16 residues. V was pared by 0 bases and J by 0 bases, with 12 bases between. Germline V gene data show CDR1 as SGHRS and CDR2 as YFSETQ. This CDR3 reads CASSLVGGHNQETQYF. The CDR3 nucleotides read TGCGCCAGCAGCTTGGTGGGGGGACACAACCAAGAGACCCAGTACTTC.

This sequence joins TRBV30 and TRBJ2-6; TRBD1 matches 11 bases. Losses at the gene ends were 5 bases for V and 0 bases for J; bases not matched to a gene: 3. Germline CDR1 reads GTSNPN; CDR2 reads SVGIG (reference sequence). The CDR3 covers 16 residues. DNA for the CDR3: TGTGCCTGGGGACAGGGGGCGAGCTCTGGGGCCAACGTCCTGACTTTC. Translated, it gives CAWGQGASSGANVLTF.

This clonotype came up many times. The V gene is TRBV28, the J gene TRBJ1-2, with TRBD1 identical over 8 bases. Unmatched junction bases numbered 16, after V lost 4 bases and J lost 6 bases. Germline loops: CDR1 MDHEN, CDR2 SYDVKM. The CDR3 covers 17 residues. For the CDR3, the DNA is TGTGCCAGCAGTTCATCGAGACAGGGGCCTGGAGAGGATGGCTACACCTTC. Protein product: CASSSSRQGPGEDGYTF.

This clonotype has a count of ten or more. In DNA, the CDR3 is TGTGCCACCAGTGATCTCTCGATGGGCAGGGGGAGATACGAGCAGTACTTC. Translation gives CATSDLSMGRGRYEQYF. The chain employs TRBV24-1 and TRBJ2-7; 7 bases line up with TRBD1. Trimming cost V 3 bases and J 4 bases; bases outside gene matches: 14. Germline V gene data show CDR1 as KGHDR and CDR2 as SFDVKD. The CDR3 runs to 17 residues.

This clonotype was observed a few times. This may come from a read error, since a much larger clone is one base off. The chain recombines TRBV28 with TRBJ2-2, with D maybe TRBD2 (5 bases). The V gene's germline CDR1 is MDHEN and CDR2 SYDVKM. The CDR3 loop spans 11 amino acids. The CDR3 region has the DNA TGTGCCAGCAGTTCCACCGGGGAGCCGTTTTTT. As protein: CASSSTGEPFF.

This clonotype was observed a few times. The chain combines TRBV24-1 with TRBJ2-3; D may be TRBD2 (5 bases). CDR1 and CDR2 from the germline V gene are KGHDR and SFDVKD. Between the trimmed V and J ends, which lost 0 bases and 0 bases, there was a span of 12 bases. The length of the CDR3 is 17 residues. This chain's CDR3 is CATSDLPSGISTDTQYF. The CDR3, as DNA: TGTGCCACCAGTGATTTGCCATCGGGGATTAGCACAGATACGCAGTATTTT.